This T cell receptor beta chain was captured by sequencing in a study of regulatory T cells in long-lasting Graves disease listed by TCRdb under 2021. Regarding the study in general: Antithyroid drugs had been taken for less than 3 months by newly diagnosed Graves' disease patients. This study used TCR sequencing and RNA sequencing of peripheral blood to compare persistent Graves' disease patients against newly diagnosed Graves' disease patients. The study was conducted in China and was registered as a clinical trial. TCR sequencing covered some 13 persistent and around 20 newly diagnosed Graves' disease patients, about 35 samples in total. Study-level results and caveats: Sequencing and analysis were restricted to the TCR beta chain. The study examined only peripheral blood because the primary lesion, thyroid tissue, could not be accessed. More public clonotypes were shared among persistent patients (under 3,000) than among newly diagnosed patients (roughly 1,000). TRBV28, TRBJ1-2 and TRBJ2-5 were preferentially used in persistent disease, while TRBV20-1 and TRBJ2-1 were favored in newly diagnosed disease. Compared with newly diagnosed patients, persistent Graves' disease patients had lower TCR Shannon entropy and fewer highly expanded clones, which suggests clonal expansion. As a limitation, the authors acknowledged that the small sample size may reduce accuracy.

At the junction V is shortened by 6 bases and J by 11 bases, with 12 bases in between. From its cysteine to its phenylalanine, the CDR3 spans 11 amino acids. The sequence is cut down to CDR3 DNA, 33 bases in frame from base 1. In the paper's terms, the time point label means: newly diagnosed GD, antithyroid drugs for less than 3 months. RNA was extracted from PBMCs in TRIzol for both TCR sequencing and RNA sequencing. The diagnosis of Graves' disease followed American Thyroid Association guidelines. Recruitment of patients was carried out at an endocrinology department in Xi'an, China. From each patient, around 9 milliliters of peripheral blood was collected into an EDTA anticoagulant tube. Ficoll Paque Plus density gradient separation was used to isolate PBMCs, and no further T cell sorting was performed. An Agilent 2100 Bioanalyzer and agarose gel were used to check RNA quality, while a NanoDrop 2000 measured RNA concentration.

Library method: multiplex PCR. Sequencing used an Illumina HiSeq 4000. CDR3 regions were amplified by Arm-PCR with iRepertoire HTBI primers to construct TCR beta libraries. Before sequencing, the PCR products went through gel purification. Processing in the source paper ran as follows. Gene usage analysis of CDR3 amino acid clonotypes used the 55 to 80 TRBV and 11 to 15 TRBJ segments found across samples. COPE and FqMerger were used to merge the filtered high-quality paired reads into contigs. BLAST was used to align contigs to IMGT TRBV, TRBD and TRBJ reference genes, with CDR3 defined following IMGT. Any clonotype with a frequency above 0.1% was classified as a highly expanded clone. Shannon entropy served as the measure of repertoire diversity, while the Gini coefficient captured V-J evenness. A clonotype was considered public if more than one individual shared it. TCRdb reprocessing: public reads trimmed at Q25 with fastp, clones called with MiXCR, in-frame beta chains kept. All rows with the same CDR3 protein become a single entry with the most common DNA and genes. The V and J calls were determined by TCRdb, not by the authors. This sample has roughly 520,000 distinct CDR3 sequences in its table, and approximately 12% of those were observed once. In total, the top ten clones hold roughly 9.3% of the sample.

Ten or more counts support this clonotype. The specificity of this receptor is unknown. No much larger clone exists at a distance of one base, and base qualities are not known. Separately, the same data were catalogued under a study of T cells in Graves' hyperthyroidism and ophthalmopathy. From that second study: A patient counted as having stable Graves' hyperthyroidism if no progression to ophthalmopathy occurred over 18 months of follow-up. Hyperthyroidism patients were aged 18 to 65 years and newly diagnosed, with disease duration of less than 2 months. Any patient with an uncontrolled infection, another autoimmune disease, pregnancy or lactation was excluded. Diagnoses were based on clinical symptoms, serum thyroxine and TRAb, thyroid ultrasound and orbital computed tomography. The TCR CDR3 was subjected to a first round of RT-PCR using the HTBI primer set and the Qiagen OneStep RT-PCR kit. Blood samples also contained most of the expanded thyroid clonotypes (frequency above 0.001), which suggests that blood repertoires may reflect thyroid immune responses. A 13 V-J signature model separated ophthalmopathy from stable hyperthyroidism, with approximately 87% sensitivity and 81.08% specificity in cross-validation and 80%/75% in testing. During validation, the model predicted progression to ophthalmopathy a median of roughly six months ahead of onset, with roughly 65% sensitivity and about 72% specificity. To identify TCR V-J signatures that set the groups apart, the researchers used a discovery cohort of 100 patients, made up of roughly 40 with Graves' ophthalmopathy and 57 with stable Graves' hyperthyroidism. An independent validation cohort of around 20 hyperthyroidism patients and approximately 17 patients who later progressed to ophthalmopathy tested prospective prediction of ophthalmopathy. The 90 to 100 discovery patients were randomly divided into training and test sets at a 7:3 ratio. Thyroid tissue and blood T-cell repertoires from roughly six Graves' hyperthyroidism patients were also compared in the study. After sampling, hyperthyroidism patients received methimazole starting at 30 mg daily, and ophthalmopathy patients received high-dose intravenous methylprednisolone. A second multiplex PCR round built the libraries, followed by size selection and purification. The libraries were sequenced on an Illumina HiSeq2000 using paired-end 100 bp reads. SOAPnuke was used to process the raw data, with reads discarded if the reads contained adapters or uncalled bases, had a mean Phred below 15, or lacked an exact constant-primer or identifier match. COPE v1.2.5 was used to merge the high-quality paired reads, and each unique nucleotide sequence was defined as a clonotype. MiTCR v1.1 was used to align clonotypes to the IMGT TRBV, TRBD and TRBJ reference segments. The analysis included only V-J combinations with a frequency above 0.0001, which together covered roughly 99% of the repertoires. A TCS score was defined as the ratio between F50 (clonal expansion) and ExV (chaos), using BLOSUM62-based TCRdist between CDR3 peptides within each V-J. Welch's t-statistics and random forest reduced 514 V-J features to 10 to 15, which were used in a naive Bayes classifier (R e1071). No statistical method was used to fix the sample size in advance, and group allocation was not hidden from the investigators. TCR Vbeta CDR3 sequencing of 120 to 150 peripheral blood samples (43 ophthalmopathy, about 80 hyperthyroidism and some 17 progressor patients) is reported in the paper.

The source is a woman between 25 and 40 years old with Graves disease. Donor details come from another sample of the same person, matched by shared clones. The V and J segments used are TRBV12-3 or TRBV12-4 and TRBJ2-3; there is no confident call for the D gene. The sequenced sample was peripheral blood mononuclear cells (PBMCs), obtained at new diagnosis, from a patient treated with antithyroid drugs. The CDR3 protein sequence reads: CASSQDRRQYF. Read as DNA, the sequence is TGTGCCAGCAGCCAAGATAGGAGGCAGTATTTT.